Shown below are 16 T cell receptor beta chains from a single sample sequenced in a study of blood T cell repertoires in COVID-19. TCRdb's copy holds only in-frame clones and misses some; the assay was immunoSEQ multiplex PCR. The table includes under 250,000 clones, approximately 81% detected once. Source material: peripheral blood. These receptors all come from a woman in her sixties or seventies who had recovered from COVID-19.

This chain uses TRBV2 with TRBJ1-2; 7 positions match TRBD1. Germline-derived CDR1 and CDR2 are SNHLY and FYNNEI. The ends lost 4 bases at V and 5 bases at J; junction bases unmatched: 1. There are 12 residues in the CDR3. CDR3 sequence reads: CASSGQGYGYTF. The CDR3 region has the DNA TGTGCCAGCAGTGGACAGGGTTATGGCTACACCTTC. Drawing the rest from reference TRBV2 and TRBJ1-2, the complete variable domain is EPEVTQTPSHQVTQMGQEVILRCVPISNHLYFYWYRQILGQKVEFLVSFYNNEISEKSEIFDDQFSVERPDGSNFTLKIRSTKLEDSAMYFCASSGQGYGYTFGSGTRLTVV.

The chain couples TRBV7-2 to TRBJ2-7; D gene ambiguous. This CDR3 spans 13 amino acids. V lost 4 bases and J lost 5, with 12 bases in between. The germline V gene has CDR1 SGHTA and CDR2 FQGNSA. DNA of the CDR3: TGTGCCAGCAGCTCTAAACCGCTCGACGAGCAGTACTTC. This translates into CASSSKPLDEQYF.

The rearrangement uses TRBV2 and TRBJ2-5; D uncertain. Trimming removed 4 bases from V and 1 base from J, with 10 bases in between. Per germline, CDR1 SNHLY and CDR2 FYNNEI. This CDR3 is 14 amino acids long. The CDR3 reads CASSARRIQETQYF. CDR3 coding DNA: TGTGCCAGCAGTGCCCGCAGGATCCAAGAGACCCAGTACTTC.

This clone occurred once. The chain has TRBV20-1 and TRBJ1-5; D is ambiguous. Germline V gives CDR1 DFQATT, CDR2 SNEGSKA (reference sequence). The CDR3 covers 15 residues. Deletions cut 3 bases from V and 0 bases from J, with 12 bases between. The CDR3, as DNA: TGCAGTGCTAGTTGGGCAGCCGATAGCAATCAGCCCCAGCATTTT. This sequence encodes CSASWAADSNQPQHF.

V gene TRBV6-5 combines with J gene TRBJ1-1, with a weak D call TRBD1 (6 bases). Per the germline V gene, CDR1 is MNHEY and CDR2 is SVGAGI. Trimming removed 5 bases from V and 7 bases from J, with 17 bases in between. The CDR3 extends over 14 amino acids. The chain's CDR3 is CASSSIQGFFEAFF. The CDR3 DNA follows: TGTGCCAGCAGTAGCATACAGGGTTTTTTTGAAGCTTTCTTT.

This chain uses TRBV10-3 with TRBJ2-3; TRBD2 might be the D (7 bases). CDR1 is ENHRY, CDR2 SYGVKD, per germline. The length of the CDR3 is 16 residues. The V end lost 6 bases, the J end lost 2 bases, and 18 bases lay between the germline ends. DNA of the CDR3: TGTGCCATCAGCGAGAGGCGAGGGGGGGCCACAGATACGCAGTATTTT. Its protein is CAISERRGGATDTQYF.

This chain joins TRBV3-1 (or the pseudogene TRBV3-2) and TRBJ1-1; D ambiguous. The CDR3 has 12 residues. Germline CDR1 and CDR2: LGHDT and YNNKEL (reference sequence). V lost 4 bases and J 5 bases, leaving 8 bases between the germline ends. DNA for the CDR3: TGTGCCAGCAGCCTAGAGAGTACTGAAGCTTTCTTT. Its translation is CASSLESTEAFF.

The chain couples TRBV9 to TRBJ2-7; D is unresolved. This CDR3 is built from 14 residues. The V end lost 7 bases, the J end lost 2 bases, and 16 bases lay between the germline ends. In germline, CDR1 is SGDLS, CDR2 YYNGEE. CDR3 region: CASGPAGFTYEQYF. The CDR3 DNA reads TGTGCCAGCGGGCCGGCAGGTTTTACCTACGAGCAGTACTTC.

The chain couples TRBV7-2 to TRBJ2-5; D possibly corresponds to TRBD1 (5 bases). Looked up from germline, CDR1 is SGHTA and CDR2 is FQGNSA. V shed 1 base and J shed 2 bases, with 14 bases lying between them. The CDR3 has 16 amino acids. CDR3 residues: CASSLVGADRQETQYF. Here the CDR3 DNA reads TGTGCCAGCAGCTTAGTAGGGGCGGACCGACAAGAGACCCAGTACTTC.

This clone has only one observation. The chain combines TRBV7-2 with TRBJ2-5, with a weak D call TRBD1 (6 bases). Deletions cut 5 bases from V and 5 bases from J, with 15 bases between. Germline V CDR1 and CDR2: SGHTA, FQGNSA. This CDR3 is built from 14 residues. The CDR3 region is CASSGGLGRETQYF. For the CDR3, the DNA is TGTGCCAGCAGCGGGGGCTTGGGGCGGGAGACCCAGTACTTC.

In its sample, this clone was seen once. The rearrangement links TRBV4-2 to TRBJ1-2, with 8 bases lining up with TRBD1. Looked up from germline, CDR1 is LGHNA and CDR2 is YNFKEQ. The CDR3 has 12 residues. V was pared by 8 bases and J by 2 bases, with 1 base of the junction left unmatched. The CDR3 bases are TGTGCCAGCCAGGGGGCGAACTATGGCTACACCTTC. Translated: CASQGANYGYTF.

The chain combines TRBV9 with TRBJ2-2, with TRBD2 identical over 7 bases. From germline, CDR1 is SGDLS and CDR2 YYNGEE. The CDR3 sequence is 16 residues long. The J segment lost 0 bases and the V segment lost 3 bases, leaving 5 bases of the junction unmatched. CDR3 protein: CASSARGDPNTGELFF. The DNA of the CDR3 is TGTGCCAGCAGCGCCCGGGGGGACCCGAACACCGGGGAGCTGTTTTTT.

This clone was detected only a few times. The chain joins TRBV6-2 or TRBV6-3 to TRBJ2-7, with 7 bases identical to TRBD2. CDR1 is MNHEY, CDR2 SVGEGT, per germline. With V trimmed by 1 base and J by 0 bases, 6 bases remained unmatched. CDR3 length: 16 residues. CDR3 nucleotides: TGTGCCAGCAGTTACTTTGCGGGCGGGAGCTCCTACGAGCAGTACTTC. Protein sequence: CASSYFAGGSSYEQYF.

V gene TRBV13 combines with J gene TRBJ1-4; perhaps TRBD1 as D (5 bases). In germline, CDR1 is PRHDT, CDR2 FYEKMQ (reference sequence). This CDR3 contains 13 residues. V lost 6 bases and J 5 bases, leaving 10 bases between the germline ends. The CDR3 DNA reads TGTGCCAGCAGAGCGGGGCAAAATGAAAAACTGTTTTTT. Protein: CASRAGQNEKLFF.

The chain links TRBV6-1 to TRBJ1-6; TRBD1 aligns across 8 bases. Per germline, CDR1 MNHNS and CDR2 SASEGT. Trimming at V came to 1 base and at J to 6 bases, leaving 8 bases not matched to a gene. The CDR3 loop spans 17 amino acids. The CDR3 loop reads CASSEEPGQAINSPLHF. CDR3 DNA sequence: TGTGCCAGCAGTGAAGAACCGGGACAGGCCATTAATTCACCCCTCCACTTT.

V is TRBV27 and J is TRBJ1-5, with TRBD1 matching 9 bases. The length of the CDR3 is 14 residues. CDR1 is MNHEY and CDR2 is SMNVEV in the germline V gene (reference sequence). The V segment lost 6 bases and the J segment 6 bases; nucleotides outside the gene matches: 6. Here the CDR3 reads CASSRDRAIQPQHF. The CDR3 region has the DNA TGTGCCAGCAGCCGGGACAGGGCCATTCAGCCCCAGCATTTT.